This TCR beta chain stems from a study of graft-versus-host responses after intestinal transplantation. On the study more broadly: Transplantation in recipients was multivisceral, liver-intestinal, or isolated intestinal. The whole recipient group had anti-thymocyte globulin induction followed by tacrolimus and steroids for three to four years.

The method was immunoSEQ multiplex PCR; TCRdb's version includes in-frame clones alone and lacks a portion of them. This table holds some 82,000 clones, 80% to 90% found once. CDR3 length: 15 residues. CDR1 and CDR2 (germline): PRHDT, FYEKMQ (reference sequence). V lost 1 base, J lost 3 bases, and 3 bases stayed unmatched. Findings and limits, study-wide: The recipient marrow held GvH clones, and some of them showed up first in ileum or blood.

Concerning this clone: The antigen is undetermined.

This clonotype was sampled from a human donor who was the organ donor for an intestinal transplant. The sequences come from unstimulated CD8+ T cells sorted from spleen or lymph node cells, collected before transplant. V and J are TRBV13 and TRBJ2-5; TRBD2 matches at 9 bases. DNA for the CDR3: TGTGCCAGCAGCTTAGCGGCTAGCGGGGAAGAGACCCAGTACTTC. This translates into CASSLAASGEETQYF.